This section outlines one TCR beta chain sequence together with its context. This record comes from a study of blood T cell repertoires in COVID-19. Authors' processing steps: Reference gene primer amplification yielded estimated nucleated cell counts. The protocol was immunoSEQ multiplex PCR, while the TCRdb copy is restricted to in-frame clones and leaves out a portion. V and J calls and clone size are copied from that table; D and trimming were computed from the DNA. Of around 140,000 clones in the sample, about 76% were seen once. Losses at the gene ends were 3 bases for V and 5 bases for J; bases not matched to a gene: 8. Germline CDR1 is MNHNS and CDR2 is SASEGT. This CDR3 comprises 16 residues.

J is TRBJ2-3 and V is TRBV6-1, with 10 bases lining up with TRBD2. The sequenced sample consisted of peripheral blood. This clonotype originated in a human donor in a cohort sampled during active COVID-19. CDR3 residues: CASSEPQREGGDTQYF. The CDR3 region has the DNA TGTGCCAGCAGTGAGCCCCAGCGGGAGGGGGGAGATACGCAGTATTTT.